This T cell receptor beta chain was found in a study of CD8 T cells in ankylosing spondylitis. As for this clonotype: Its matching antigen is unknown.

5'-RACE, quantitative and with molecular barcodes, yielded the TCR beta libraries. TCRdb reanalysed the 5' RACE reads using MiXCR and keeps one entry per CDR3 protein. Counted here are roughly 450,000 distinct CDR3 sequences, roughly 27% occurring once; the ten biggest clones make up about 0.9%. The study, taken as a whole, reports: Seven to nine highly homologous variants made up a TCR beta motif, and this motif appeared characteristic of ankylosing spondylitis blood. CD8+ cells made up the disease-linked clones, which were relatively rare in peripheral blood.

The sample taken for sequencing was blood, either unsorted or a sorted T cell fraction (not recorded which). The clonotype was recovered from a male donor with ankylosing spondylitis.

CDR3 DNA: TGTGCCAGCAGACGGGACGCAACTAACTATGGCTACACCTTC. Protein: CASRRDATNYGYTF. The V gene is TRBV2, the J gene TRBJ1-2; perhaps TRBD1 as D (5 bases). Germline lookup yields CDR1 SNHLY and CDR2 FYNNEI. The CDR3 runs to 14 residues. The ends were cut back, 6 bases at V and 0 bases at J, with 11 bases in the middle.